These 18 T cell receptor beta chains originate from one sample sequenced in a study of blood T cell repertoires in COVID-19. Some clones are missing from TCRdb's copy, which holds only in-frame ones; the method was immunoSEQ multiplex PCR. The table shows about 42,000 clones, with around 82% occurring only once. The material sequenced was peripheral blood. The receptor set was obtained from a human donor in a cohort sampled during active COVID-19.

The rearrangement joins TRBV6-5 to TRBJ1-2; TRBD1 is a possible D gene (5 bases). Trimming took 7 bases from V and 1 from J, leaving 10 bases between them. Germline assignment: CDR1 MNHEY and CDR2 SVGAGI. The CDR3 has 13 residues. CDR3 amino acids: CASTRDSNYGYTF. Written as DNA, the CDR3 is TGTGCCAGCACTCGAGACAGTAACTATGGCTACACCTTC.

V usage is TRBV5-1 and J usage is TRBJ2-7, with 8 bases fitting TRBD2. Germline trimming cut 7 bases from V and 4 bases from J; bases unmatched to any gene: 7. Germline V lookup: CDR1 SGHRS, CDR2 YFSETQ. CDR3 length: 13 residues. CDR3 region: CASGVAGTYEQYF. Written as DNA, the CDR3 is TGCGCCAGCGGGGTAGCGGGGACATACGAGCAGTACTTC.

This sequence joins TRBV19 and TRBJ2-1, with D possibly matching TRBD2 (5 bases). This CDR3 comprises 15 residues. Trimming removed 7 bases from V and 10 bases from J, with 23 bases in between. CDR1 and CDR2 (germline): LNHDA, SQIVND (reference sequence). The CDR3 is CASTTPGVGIREQFF. CDR3 DNA: TGTGCCAGTACCACCCCCGGGGTCGGGATCAGGGAGCAGTTCTTC.

The CDR3 loop reads CASTTDRSSGNTIYF. The CDR3 nucleotides are TGTGCCAGCACAACAGACAGAAGCTCTGGAAACACCATATATTTT. The rearrangement links TRBV2 to TRBJ1-3, with D tentatively TRBD1 (5 bases). Germline V CDR1 and CDR2: SNHLY, FYNNEI. Trimming shortened V by 7 bases and J by 0 bases, and 13 bases separated the two germline ends. The CDR3 consists of 15 residues.

The V call is TRBV3-1 (or the pseudogene TRBV3-2), the J call TRBJ1-1; D remains unclear. Germline V gene data show CDR1 as LGHDT and CDR2 as YNNKEL (reference sequence). The V end was cut by 2 bases, the J end by 4 bases, with 11 bases between. The CDR3 extends over 14 amino acids. In DNA form, the CDR3 reads TGTGCCAGCAGCCAATTCGGGGTCGGCACTGAAGCTTTCTTT. This encodes CASSQFGVGTEAFF.

The rearrangement uses TRBV4-1 and TRBJ2-4, with 13 nucleotides matching TRBD2. The CDR3 is made up of 16 amino acids. Germline CDR1 reads MGHRA; CDR2 reads YSYEKL. The V segment lost 4 bases and the J segment 10 bases; nucleotides outside the gene matches: 10. The chain's CDR3 is CASSPGLAGDPRIQYF. DNA for the CDR3: TGCGCCAGCAGCCCTGGACTAGCGGGGGACCCAAGAATTCAGTACTTC.

The CDR3 DNA sequence: TGTGCCAGCAGCCTTGAAAGGGGAAGTCAGCCCCAGCATTTT. It yields the protein CASSLERGSQPQHF. V gene TRBV7-2 combines with J gene TRBJ1-5; a weak D match, TRBD1 (5 bases). The CDR3 spans 14 residues. Germline V CDR1 and CDR2: SGHTA, FQGNSA. Trimming stripped 5 bases from V and 6 bases from J, with 14 bases between.

This sequence joins TRBV28 and TRBJ1-5, with 7 bases identical to TRBD1. The CDR3 totals 12 residues. V shed 8 bases, J shed 15 bases, and the junction held 13 bases outside the gene matches. Looked up from germline, CDR1 is MDHEN and CDR2 is SYDVKM. This CDR3 is CASQLGGKSRHF. CDR3 bases: TGTGCCAGCCAACTAGGGGGCAAGTCCCGGCATTTT.

The chain combines TRBV7-8 with TRBJ1-6; no clear D. CDR1 SGHVS and CDR2 FQNEAQ come from the germline V gene. The CDR3 spans 15 residues. The germline V and J ends were trimmed by 5 bases and 2 bases, with 10 bases remaining between them. Written as DNA, the CDR3 is TGTGCCAGCAGCAACGAGGGCACCTATAATTCACCCCTCCACTTT. This codes for CASSNEGTYNSPLHF. The full variable domain, in which reference TRBV7-8 and TRBJ1-6 provide the parts outside the CDR3, is GAGVSQSPRYKVAKRGQDVALRCDPISGHVSLFWYQQALGQGPEFLTYFQNEAQLDKSGLPSDRFFAERPEGSVSTLKIQRTQQEDSAVYLCASSNEGTYNSPLHFGNGTRLTVT.

The rearrangement uses TRBV5-1 and TRBJ1-1; no firm D call. Germline values: CDR1 SGHRS, CDR2 YFSETQ. This CDR3 has 12 residues. Deletions cut 1 base from V and 7 bases from J, with 8 bases between. The CDR3 sequence is CASSLSQREAFF. The CDR3 DNA reads TGCGCCAGCAGCTTGTCCCAGCGTGAAGCTTTCTTT.

The table lists this clone with a count of one. J is TRBJ2-1 and V is TRBV20-1; possibly TRBD2 for D (5 bases). Trimming took off 5 bases at V and 12 bases at J, with 14 bases between the two ends. Per germline, CDR1 DFQATT and CDR2 SNEGSKA (reference sequence). The CDR3 contains 11 residues. The CDR3 sequence is CSAPALAGQFF. The CDR3 DNA is TGCAGTGCTCCTGCTCTGGCGGGGCAGTTCTTC.

The V and J genes are TRBV28 and TRBJ2-1; 12 positions agree with TRBD2. Germline V gene lookup returns CDR1 MDHEN and CDR2 SYDVKM. The CDR3 is 15 residues long. After removal of 4 bases from V and 8 bases from J, the junction contained 6 bases not matched to a gene. CDR3 protein: CASSSPSGGAYEQFF. CDR3 nucleotide sequence: TGTGCCAGCAGTTCCCCTAGCGGGGGGGCATATGAGCAGTTCTTC.

This chain connects TRBV4-1 to TRBJ2-7, with D possibly matching TRBD1 (6 bases). The germline V gene encodes CDR1 MGHRA and CDR2 YSYEKL. This CDR3 is 12 amino acids long. Between the trimmed V and J ends, which lost 4 bases and 5 bases, there was a span of 9 bases. The CDR3 nucleotides read TGCGCCAGCAGCCCCAGGGGCGACGAGCAGTACTTC. Protein: CASSPRGDEQYF.

This chain joins TRBV6-5 and TRBJ2-3; 12 positions match TRBD2. Germline loops: CDR1 MNHEY, CDR2 SVGAGI. V shed 0 bases and J 11 bases; nucleotides not matched to a gene: 6. This CDR3 is built from 15 residues. CDR3 sequence reads: CASSYSSTSGGQQYF. DNA of the CDR3: TGTGCCAGCAGTTACTCCTCCACTAGCGGGGGGCAGCAGTATTTT.

V is TRBV12-1 and J is TRBJ1-2; TRBD1 is the table's D call, not checked against the DNA. TRBV12-1 is a listed pseudogene. The CDR3 totals 15 residues. CDR3 amino acids: CASSLTGRSYYGYTF. The DNA for the CDR3 is TGTGCCAGCAGCTTGACAGGGAGGAGCTACTATGGCTACACCTTC.

In its sample, this clone is medium-sized. The chain carries TRBV27 and TRBJ2-3; 9 bases align to TRBD2. The ends lost 3 bases at V and 5 bases at J; junction bases unmatched: 6. Germline lookup yields CDR1 MNHEY and CDR2 SMNVEV (reference sequence). The CDR3 runs 15 residues. The CDR3 coding sequence is TGTGCCAGCAGTTTGGGGGCGGGGGGGCAAGATACGCAGTATTTT. Residues: CASSLGAGGQDTQYF.

The chain is built from TRBV11-2 and TRBJ2-7; D might be TRBD2 (5 bases). CDR3 size: 11 residues. Trimming cost V 7 bases and J 7 bases, with 11 bases left between them. CDR1 and CDR2 (germline): SGHAT, FQNNGV. CDR3 nucleotide sequence: TGTGCCAGCACCTCGGGATGGGAGCAGTACTTC. Protein: CASTSGWEQYF.

The CDR3 reads CASRGGQGARNEQFF. The CDR3 bases are TGTGCCAGCAGGGGCGGACAGGGGGCGAGGAATGAGCAGTTCTTC. This chain joins TRBV7-2 and TRBJ2-1, with 11 bases lining up with TRBD1. CDR1 SGHTA and CDR2 FQGNSA come from the germline V gene. Trimming removed 6 bases from V and 7 bases from J; junction bases left unmatched: 8. CDR3 length equals 15 residues.